These 28 T cell receptor beta chains came from one sample sequenced in a study of T cell responses to AZD1222 COVID-19 vaccine (dated by TCRdb to 2020 to 2022). The label giving this sample's time point can be read as: baseline before first vaccination. The method was the immunoSEQ multiplex PCR assay. TCRdb holds this immuneACCESS table with in-frame rearrangements only. Some clones are missing; in checked studies, unresolved V genes explain under half, and the rest has no known cause. For this sample the table gives over 65,000 clones, of which around 85% were detected only once. The top ten hold around 6.7% of the sample. The source was peripheral blood, collected on day 0 of AZD1222 vaccination. All receptors derive from an adult in good health.

J is TRBJ1-2 and V is TRBV29-1; D is perhaps TRBD1 (6 bases). CDR1 and CDR2 from the germline V gene are SQVTM and ANQGSEA. V gave up 0 bases and J gave up 0 bases, with 11 bases separating them. This CDR3 spans 15 amino acids. The CDR3 nucleotides read TGCAGCGTTGAAGATCCACGGGGGCCTAACTATGGCTACACCTTC. Residues: CSVEDPRGPNYGYTF.

The V and J genes are TRBV29-1 and TRBJ1-1; TRBD1 is a possible D gene (5 bases). The CDR3 length is 15 residues. The germline gives CDR1 SQVTM, CDR2 ANQGSEA. Trimming stripped 4 bases from V and 5 bases from J, with 20 bases between. The CDR3 DNA is TGCAGCGTTGGAGGTTGGGGACCTCAGGATACTGAAGCTTTCTTT. It translates to CSVGGWGPQDTEAFF.

The CDR3 sequence is CASSYDRGPRYTF. The CDR3, as DNA: TGTGCCAGCAGTTACGACAGGGGGCCGCGCTACACCTTC. This chain links TRBV7-2 with TRBJ1-2, with TRBD1 matching 10 bases. The ends lost 6 bases at V and 9 bases at J; junction bases unmatched: 7. From germline, CDR1 is SGHTA and CDR2 FQGNSA. CDR3 size: 13 residues.

This clone was detected only a few times. The sample contains more than one DNA sequence encoding this CDR3. The CDR3 sequence is CAWSVDSNQPQHF. In nucleotides, the CDR3 is TGTGCCTGGAGTGTAGATAGCAATCAGCCCCAGCATTTT. This rearrangement joins TRBV30 to TRBJ1-5; D gene uncertain. The CDR3 extends over 13 amino acids. V lost 0 bases and J lost 0, with 3 bases in between. Germline V CDR1 and CDR2: GTSNPN, SVGIG (reference sequence).

V gene TRBV19 combines with J gene TRBJ2-1; 9 bases match TRBD2. The trim removed 3 bases at V and 7 bases at J, leaving 7 bases unmatched. The length of the CDR3 is 15 residues. Germline V lookup: CDR1 LNHDA, CDR2 SQIVND (reference sequence). CDR3 in DNA: TGTGCCAGTAGTATCGGCGCGGGAGGGTATAATGAGCAGTTCTTC. Protein: CASSIGAGGYNEQFF. Using reference TRBV19 and TRBJ2-1 for the parts outside the CDR3, the full variable domain is DGGITQSPKYLFRKEGQNVTLSCEQNLNHDAMYWYRQDPGQGLRLIYYSQIVNDFQKGDIAEGYSVSREKKESFPLTVTSAQKNPTAFYLCASSIGAGGYNEQFFGPGTRLTVL.

The J gene is TRBJ1-2, the V gene TRBV25-1; D gene ambiguous. V was trimmed by 4 bases and J by 4 bases, leaving 7 bases between them. This CDR3 is 12 amino acids long. Germline V CDR1 and CDR2: MGHDK, SYGVNS. This CDR3 reads CASSGYLYGYTF. Written as DNA, the CDR3 is TGTGCCAGCAGTGGCTACCTCTATGGCTACACCTTC.

The chain employs TRBV11-2 and TRBJ1-6; unclear D gene. This CDR3 contains 12 residues. V was pared by 1 base and J by 9 bases, with 4 bases between. The germline V gene has CDR1 SGHAT and CDR2 FQNNGV. The CDR3 coding sequence is TGTGCCAGCAGCTTAGGCGTTTCACCCCTCCACTTT. Amino acids: CASSLGVSPLHF.

This clone was counted a single time. V usage is TRBV7-2 and J usage is TRBJ1-4; no clear D. The germline CDR1 and CDR2 sequences are SGHTA and FQGNSA. Trimming pared 6 bases from V and 1 base from J, leaving 12 bases between. The length of the CDR3 is 15 residues. This CDR3 is CASRGISGTNEKLFF. DNA of the CDR3: TGTGCCAGCAGGGGGATCTCGGGAACTAATGAAAAACTGTTTTTT.

DNA for the CDR3: TGTGCCAGTAGTATCCGGGGGGAACCCTATGGCTACACCTTC. This encodes CASSIRGEPYGYTF. V gene TRBV19 combines with J gene TRBJ1-2, with D tentatively TRBD1 (5 bases). The germline V gene encodes CDR1 LNHDA and CDR2 SQIVND (reference sequence). The CDR3 spans 14 residues. V lost 3 bases to trimming and J lost 4 bases, with 12 bases between them.

This sequence joins TRBV7-9 and TRBJ1-5, with TRBD1 identical over 9 bases. CDR3 length: 18 amino acids. The J segment lost 1 base and the V segment lost 5 bases, leaving 12 bases of the junction unmatched. The germline gives CDR1 SEHNR, CDR2 FQNEAQ (reference sequence). CDR3 coding DNA: TGTGCCAGCAGCGAGGGACAGGGCCTAGGATTCAGCAATCAGCCCCAGCATTTT. It specifies CASSEGQGLGFSNQPQHF.

V is TRBV5-1 and J is TRBJ1-1, with a tentative D call TRBD1 (5 bases). The germline V gene encodes CDR1 SGHRS and CDR2 YFSETQ. The V end was cut by 3 bases, the J end by 0 bases, with 12 bases between. The CDR3 is made up of 15 amino acids. The DNA for the CDR3 is TGCGCCAGCAGCTCCAGGGAAGACATGAACACTGAAGCTTTCTTT. Encoded protein: CASSSREDMNTEAFF.

The chain links TRBV29-1 to TRBJ2-1; 10 nucleotides line up with TRBD2. With 3 bases clipped from V and 2 bases from J, the junction kept 7 bases outside the gene matches. The CDR3 is made up of 16 amino acids. Germline lookup yields CDR1 SQVTM and CDR2 ANQGSEA. CDR3 protein: CSVDGPSGSPYNEQFF. The CDR3 DNA sequence: TGCAGCGTTGATGGGCCTAGCGGGAGCCCCTACAATGAGCAGTTCTTC.

This chain links TRBV7-2 with TRBJ1-4; D is perhaps TRBD1 (6 bases). The CDR3 sequence is 14 residues long. Germline CDR1 and CDR2: SGHTA and FQGNSA. Trimming pared 6 bases from V and 7 bases from J, leaving 15 bases between. CDR3 nucleotide sequence: TGTGCCAGCAGTTCGAACGACAGGCGTGAAAAACTGTTTTTT. Encoded protein: CASSSNDRREKLFF.

The chain combines TRBV19 with TRBJ2-3; 7 bases map to TRBD2. Germline-derived CDR1 and CDR2 are LNHDA and SQIVND (reference sequence). CDR3 length equals 14 residues. Losses at the gene ends were 6 bases for V and 4 bases for J; bases not matched to a gene: 7. CDR3 nucleotide sequence: TGTGCCAGTAGCTTCGGGGGGAGTCCAGATACGCAGTATTTT. Protein sequence: CASSFGGSPDTQYF. Looking up the rest from reference TRBV19 and TRBJ2-3 gives the full variable domain: DGGITQSPKYLFRKEGQNVTLSCEQNLNHDAMYWYRQDPGQGLRLIYYSQIVNDFQKGDIAEGYSVSREKKESFPLTVTSAQKNPTAFYLCASSFGGSPDTQYFGPGTRLTVL.

The chain has TRBV2 and TRBJ2-5; 7 bases agree with TRBD1. The CDR3 has 14 amino acids. V dropped 7 bases and J dropped 2; count of bases not matched to a gene: 7. In germline, CDR1 is SNHLY, CDR2 FYNNEI. The DNA for the CDR3 is TGTGCCAGCAAAGGGGGCGGAGGACAAGAGACCCAGTACTTC. Amino acid sequence: CASKGGGGQETQYF.

J is TRBJ1-5 and V is TRBV28, with D perhaps TRBD1 (6 bases). CDR1 and CDR2 (germline): MDHEN, SYDVKM. CDR3 length: 15 residues. V lost 2 bases and J lost 8, with 16 bases in between. The CDR3 loop is CASSLRDTSGEPQHF. The CDR3 DNA reads as TGTGCCAGCAGTTTAAGGGACACCAGTGGAGAGCCCCAGCATTTT.

J is TRBJ1-6 and V is TRBV4-1, with 9 nucleotides matching TRBD1. This CDR3 contains 17 residues. The germline CDR1 and CDR2 sequences are MGHRA and YSYEKL. V shed 3 bases and J 5 bases; nucleotides not matched to a gene: 8. Here the CDR3 reads CASSQQDRGRNNSPLHF. The CDR3 DNA reads as TGCGCCAGCAGCCAGCAGGACAGGGGTCGAAATAATTCACCCCTCCACTTT.

The chain carries TRBV6-2 or TRBV6-3 and TRBJ2-1; TRBD1 matches at 9 bases. The CDR3 length is 15 residues. V was pared by 4 bases and J by 5 bases, with 6 bases of the junction left unmatched. CDR1 and CDR2 from the germline V gene are MNHEY and SVGEGT. The CDR3 nucleotides read TGTGCCAGCAGTTTTCGAGACAGGGGGAACAATGAGCAGTTCTTC. Protein sequence: CASSFRDRGNNEQFF.

The chain recombines TRBV28 with TRBJ2-1; the D is unclear. The V end lost 5 bases, the J end lost 10 bases, and 12 bases lay between the germline ends. The CDR3 extends over 12 amino acids. Germline V gives CDR1 MDHEN, CDR2 SYDVKM. The CDR3 is CASSELSGEQFF. Here the CDR3 DNA reads TGTGCCAGCAGTGAGCTATCCGGCGAGCAGTTCTTC.

About this clone: One end of the junction does not line up with germline, which may come from a read error. This rearrangement joins TRBV7-9 to TRBJ2-7, with 10 bases that match TRBD1. CDR1 and CDR2 from the germline V gene are SEHNR and FQNEAQ (reference sequence). This CDR3 comprises 11 residues. The CDR3 here is CASSHTGTGDF. CDR3 sequence (DNA): TGTGCCAGCAGCCATACCGGGACAGGGGACTTC.

Here the CDR3 DNA reads TGTGCCAGCAGTTCGAGCTTCGGCTACACCTTC. It yields the protein CASSSSFGYTF. The chain recombines TRBV6-5 with TRBJ1-2; D ambiguous. Germline V gene sequence: CDR1 MNHEY, CDR2 SVGAGI. V was shortened by 4 bases and J by 8 bases, with 8 bases between the two germline ends. The CDR3 loop spans 11 amino acids.

The chain joins TRBV11-2 to TRBJ2-7; maybe TRBD2 (5 bases). This CDR3 contains 14 residues. Trimming took off 1 base at V and 1 base at J, with 8 bases between the two ends. Germline-derived CDR1 and CDR2 are SGHAT and FQNNGV. The CDR3 bases are TGTGCCAGCAGCTTAGCGGGAATTTCCTACGAGCAGTACTTC. Amino acids: CASSLAGISYEQYF.

The V call is TRBV10-2, the J call TRBJ1-5, with 8 bases aligning to TRBD1. V lost 6 bases, J lost 6 bases, and 7 bases stayed unmatched. CDR1 is WSHSY, CDR2 SAAADI, per germline. The CDR3 consists of 14 residues. The CDR3 sequence: CASRVTGEGQPQHF. CDR3 DNA sequence: TGCGCCAGCAGGGTGACAGGGGAGGGTCAGCCCCAGCATTTT.

CDR3 sequence (DNA): TGTGCCAGTAGTATAGACCATGGAAACACCATATATTTT. Translation: CASSIDHGNTIYF. J is TRBJ1-3 and V is TRBV19; D is uncertain. The CDR3 has 13 amino acids. The V gene's germline CDR1 is LNHDA and CDR2 SQIVND (reference sequence). Trimming took 0 bases from V and 3 from J, leaving 3 bases between them.

The V gene is TRBV4-1, the J gene TRBJ1-5, with TRBD1 as a possible D gene (5 bases). This CDR3 has 17 amino acids. V was cut by 5 bases and J by 0 bases, with 17 bases left in between. CDR1 is MGHRA and CDR2 is YSYEKL in the germline V gene. CDR3 sequence: CASSRAVPGLSNQPQHF. The CDR3, as DNA: TGCGCCAGCAGCAGAGCGGTACCGGGACTTAGCAATCAGCCCCAGCATTTT.

The chain has TRBV28 and TRBJ1-1; 8 bases agree with TRBD1. This CDR3 has 13 amino acids. Germline CDR1 and CDR2: MDHEN and SYDVKM. V was pared by 7 bases and J by 3 bases, with 4 bases of the junction left unmatched. The CDR3 nucleotides are TGTGCCAGCACCACAGGGGGTTACACTGAAGCTTTCTTT. Amino acids: CASTTGGYTEAFF.

This rearrangement joins TRBV28 to TRBJ2-7, with TRBD1 as a possible D gene (6 bases). The germline V and J ends were trimmed by 6 bases and 6 bases, with 18 bases remaining between them. This CDR3 region has 14 residues. Germline V lookup: CDR1 MDHEN, CDR2 SYDVKM. CDR3 coding DNA: TGTGCCAGCAGATCGATGGGGGCTGTCGGCGAGCAGTACTTC. It yields the protein CASRSMGAVGEQYF.

The V gene is TRBV7-9, the J gene TRBJ2-3; D remains unclear. Germline CDR1 and CDR2: SEHNR and FQNEAQ (reference sequence). The CDR3 contains 11 residues. Between the trimmed V and J ends, which lost 5 bases and 10 bases, there was a span of 10 bases. The CDR3 spells CASSPMDPQYF. As DNA, the CDR3 is TGTGCCAGCAGCCCCATGGATCCGCAGTATTTT.